A single sample is the source of the 24 T cell receptor beta chains below, sequenced in a study of Ad26.COV2.S vaccination and SARS-CoV-2 variants. The treatment here: around 19 received Ad26.COV2.S at low or high dose, single or two shots; about 5 received placebo; per-sample allocation not given. Sampling took place 63 days after the first vaccine or placebo injection. TCRdb's table, derived via immunoSEQ multiplex PCR, lists solely in-frame clones and lacks some. The table records around 380,000 clones, roughly nine tenths of them present only once. The source material was peripheral blood, sampled in a trial of Ad26.COV2.S vaccine versus placebo. The receptors here all came from a person aged 18-60 years who received the Ad26.COV2.S COVID-19 vaccine or a placebo.

The chain uses TRBV6-4 and TRBJ2-2; no firm D call. CDR3 length: 14 residues. The V end was cut by 0 bases, the J end by 6 bases, with 8 bases between. Germline values: CDR1 MRHNA, CDR2 SNTAGT. The CDR3 loop is CASSDSRRAGELFF. The CDR3 DNA follows: TGTGCCAGCAGTGACTCGAGAAGGGCCGGGGAGCTGTTTTTT.

The chain uses TRBV7-2 and TRBJ1-2; D might be TRBD1 (6 bases). CDR1 SGHTA and CDR2 FQGNSA come from the germline V gene. The V end was cut by 5 bases, the J end by 1 base, with 11 bases between. This CDR3 comprises 14 residues. CDR3 loop: CASSTRTDNYGYTF. In DNA, the CDR3 is TGTGCCAGCAGCACCCGGACAGATAACTATGGCTACACCTTC.

In the case of this clone: The sample has other DNA sequences that encode this CDR3 too. The CDR3 spells CASSLGGNTEAFF. CDR3 sequence (DNA): TGTGCCAGCAGTTTGGGTGGGAACACTGAAGCTTTCTTT. The chain combines TRBV27 with TRBJ1-1; D not resolved. The length of the CDR3 is 13 residues. Germline V lookup: CDR1 MNHEY, CDR2 SMNVEV (reference sequence). Trimming removed 3 bases at V and 1 base at J, with 6 bases between.

The V gene is TRBV5-4, the J gene TRBJ2-7; 10 bases are a match to TRBD2. Looked up from germline, CDR1 is SGHNT and CDR2 is YYREEE (reference sequence). After removal of 4 bases from V and 5 bases from J, the junction contained 3 bases not matched to a gene. The CDR3 totals 13 residues. The CDR3 reads CASSQGLANEQYF. The CDR3 coding sequence is TGTGCCAGCAGCCAGGGACTAGCGAACGAGCAGTACTTC. Using reference TRBV5-4 and TRBJ2-7 for the parts outside the CDR3, the full variable domain is ETGVTQSPTHLIKTRGQQVTLRCSSQSGHNTVSWYQQALGQGPQFIFQYYREEENGRGNFPPRFSGLQFPNYSSELNVNALELDDSALYLCASSQGLANEQYFGPGTRLTVT.

Only one count was recorded for this clone. CDR3 sequence (DNA): TGCGCCAGCAGCCAAGGGTACCGGAGCTACAATGAGCAGTTCTTC. It specifies CASSQGYRSYNEQFF. The chain couples TRBV4-3 to TRBJ2-1, with unresolved D. CDR1 and CDR2 from the germline V gene are LGHNA and YSLEER. The CDR3 runs 15 residues. The germline V and J ends were trimmed by 1 base and 3 bases, with 10 bases remaining between them.

This chain joins TRBV29-1 and TRBJ2-1; D is possibly TRBD1 (7 bases). V was shortened by 5 bases and J by 7 bases, with 24 bases between the two germline ends. This CDR3 is built from 16 residues. CDR1 and CDR2 (germline): SQVTM, ANQGSEA. The CDR3 loop is CSVTGDSRKGRNEQFF. The CDR3 DNA follows: TGCAGCGTTACCGGGGACAGTCGAAAGGGGAGGAATGAGCAGTTCTTC.

V usage is TRBV13 and J usage is TRBJ1-6, with no clear D. The germline V gene has CDR1 PRHDT and CDR2 FYEKMQ (reference sequence). This CDR3 comprises 15 residues. The V gene lost 2 bases and the J gene lost 7 bases, with 12 bases spanning the gap. The CDR3 loop is CASSLKITENSPLHF. DNA for the CDR3: TGTGCCAGCAGCTTAAAGATCACAGAAAATTCACCCCTCCACTTT.

The chain is built from TRBV20-1 and TRBJ1-5; D gene unclear. Trimming took off 3 bases at V and 1 base at J, with 4 bases between the two ends. The length of the CDR3 is 12 residues. CDR1 and CDR2 (germline): DFQATT, SNEGSKA (reference sequence). The CDR3 region has the DNA TGCAGTGCTAGTTCAAGCAATCAGCCCCAGCATTTT. Protein: CSASSSNQPQHF.

The chain carries TRBV18 and TRBJ2-1; the D gene is possibly TRBD2 (5 bases). V lost 3 bases, J lost 7 bases, and 16 bases lay in between. The CDR3 is made up of 15 amino acids. The V gene's germline CDR1 is KGHSH and CDR2 LQKENI. This CDR3 reads CASSPPSLGGNEQFF. In nucleotides, the CDR3 is TGTGCCAGCTCACCCCCCTCGCTAGGAGGTAATGAGCAGTTCTTC.

The chain recombines TRBV19 with TRBJ1-4, with a possible D match to TRBD1 (5 bases). This CDR3 has 14 amino acids. Germline CDR1 LNHDA, CDR2 SQIVND (reference sequence). With 5 bases removed from V and 0 bases from J, the gap between germline ends came to 7 bases. In DNA form, the CDR3 reads TGTGCCAGTAGTCCGACAGCAACTAATGAAAAACTGTTTTTT. Protein sequence: CASSPTATNEKLFF.

The chain employs TRBV6-5 and TRBJ2-2; D call uncertain. CDR3 length equals 11 residues. Per the germline V gene, CDR1 is MNHEY and CDR2 is SVGAGI. V lost 9 bases, J lost 4 bases, and 6 bases lay in between. DNA for the CDR3: TGTGCCAGTGCAAGCACCGGGGAGCTGTTTTTT. Its protein product is CASASTGELFF.

The V gene is TRBV5-1, the J gene TRBJ2-5; D is possibly TRBD1 (5 bases). The CDR3 runs to 15 residues. Trimming shortened V by 1 base and J by 1 base, and 11 bases separated the two germline ends. Germline lookup yields CDR1 SGHRS and CDR2 YFSETQ. The CDR3 is CASSLLQGSQETQYF. The CDR3 DNA follows: TGCGCCAGCAGCTTGCTCCAGGGCTCCCAAGAGACCCAGTACTTC.

V is TRBV7-2 and J is TRBJ1-1; no clear D. Trimming left V 4 bases short and J 1 base short, with 10 bases between. CDR1 SGHTA and CDR2 FQGNSA come from the germline V gene. This CDR3 has 14 amino acids. The CDR3 sequence is CASSSSYQNTEAFF. CDR3 DNA sequence: TGTGCCAGCAGCTCCTCTTACCAGAACACTGAAGCTTTCTTT.

The genes are TRBV5-1 and TRBJ2-2; either TRBD1 or TRBD2 may supply D (5 bases each). The CDR3 sequence is 15 residues long. The germline gives CDR1 SGHRS, CDR2 YFSETQ. V lost 4 bases and J lost 6, with 16 bases in between. CDR3 DNA: TGCGCCAGCAGCCGCGAGGGGACGAAGGCCGGGGAGCTGTTTTTT. This encodes CASSREGTKAGELFF.

The V and J genes are TRBV7-9 and TRBJ2-1, with 10 bases matching TRBD2. J gave up 7 bases and V 0 bases, and 12 bases lay outside the gene matches. This CDR3 spans 18 amino acids. The germline V gene has CDR1 SEHNR and CDR2 FQNEAQ (reference sequence). Here the CDR3 reads CASSLAVSTSGRGNEQFF. The CDR3 DNA reads TGTGCCAGCAGCTTAGCGGTTTCGACTAGCGGGCGGGGAAATGAGCAGTTCTTC.

This chain connects TRBV7-2 to TRBJ2-1, with 8 bases aligning to TRBD2. Germline CDR1 reads SGHTA; CDR2 reads FQGNSA. J gave up 7 bases and V 0 bases, and 2 bases lay outside the gene matches. CDR3 size: 14 residues. CDR3 region: CASSLALAENEQFF. DNA for the CDR3: TGTGCCAGCAGCTTAGCACTAGCGGAAAATGAGCAGTTCTTC.

The chain joins TRBV24-1 to TRBJ2-1; D gene ambiguous. CDR3 length: 13 amino acids. Germline assignment: CDR1 KGHDR and CDR2 SFDVKD. Trimming left V 3 bases short and J 8 bases short, with 10 bases between. The CDR3 region has the DNA TGTGCCACCAGTGATGGCAGCCTGGATGAGCAGTTCTTC. This translates into CATSDGSLDEQFF.

This chain uses TRBV20-1 with TRBJ1-1; no firm D call. This CDR3 spans 11 amino acids. Germline CDR1 and CDR2: DFQATT and SNEGSKA (reference sequence). The CDR3 DNA reads as TGCAGCCCTCAGGATAACACTGAAGCTTTCTTT. It is translated as CSPQDNTEAFF.

CDR3 in amino acids: CASRYRDRAYEQYF. CDR3 bases: TGTGCCAGCAGATACCGGGACAGAGCCTACGAGCAGTACTTC. The rearrangement joins TRBV5-6 to TRBJ2-7, with 7 bases that match TRBD1. Unmatched junction bases numbered 7, after V lost 5 bases and J lost 2 bases. Per the germline V gene, CDR1 is SGHDT and CDR2 is YYEEEE. This CDR3 is 14 amino acids long. Filled out from reference TRBV5-6 and TRBJ2-7, the complete variable domain reads DAGVTQSPTHLIKTRGQQVTLRCSPKSGHDTVSWYQQALGQGPQFIFQYYEEEERQRGNFPDRFSGHQFPNYSSELNVNALLLGDSALYLCASRYRDRAYEQYFGPGTRLTVT.

The chain couples TRBV19 to TRBJ1-1; D is unresolved. Germline assignment: CDR1 LNHDA and CDR2 SQIVND (reference sequence). Trimming left V 2 bases short and J 0 bases short, with 7 bases between. This CDR3 has 14 residues. The CDR3 nucleotides are TGTGCCAGTAGTATATCTGGAGTGAACACTGAAGCTTTCTTT. As protein: CASSISGVNTEAFF.

The chain uses TRBV4-3 and TRBJ1-2, with unresolved D. The CDR3 consists of 15 residues. Trimming cost V 0 bases and J 5 bases, with 13 bases left between them. Germline CDR1 is LGHNA and CDR2 is YSLEER. The CDR3 region is CASSQDPTWLYGYTF. CDR3 nucleotides: TGCGCCAGCAGCCAAGACCCCACCTGGTTATATGGCTACACCTTC.

The chain combines TRBV6-5 with TRBJ1-2; D gene ambiguous. The CDR3 runs 13 residues. Germline V gene sequence: CDR1 MNHEY, CDR2 SVGAGI. Trimming stripped 2 bases from V and 3 bases from J, with 7 bases between. The CDR3: CASSYAGHYGYTF. The CDR3 region has the DNA TGTGCCAGCAGTTACGCAGGCCACTATGGCTACACCTTC.

This chain links TRBV6-5 with TRBJ2-1; perhaps TRBD1 as D (5 bases). V was clipped by 6 bases and J by 14 bases, with 17 bases between them. Germline loops: CDR1 MNHEY, CDR2 SVGAGI. The CDR3 is 12 residues long. The CDR3 DNA reads as TGTGCCAGCAGAAACCGACAGATGTCGGAGTTCTTC. Protein product: CASRNRQMSEFF.

This chain uses TRBV7-8 with TRBJ2-1, with D uncertain. This CDR3 has 13 residues. Trimming stripped 5 bases from V and 0 bases from J, with 5 bases between. Germline CDR1 reads SGHVS; CDR2 reads FQNEAQ. CDR3 bases: TGTGCCAGCAGCCGGAGCTCCTACAATGAGCAGTTCTTC. Protein sequence: CASSRSSYNEQFF.